A single sample is the source of the 28 T cell receptor beta chains below, sequenced in a study of siplizumab effects on memory and regulatory T cells. The assay was immunoSEQ multiplex PCR, and TCRdb's table has in-frame clones only and misses some. The sample lists over 65,000 clones; roughly 94% were seen once. Sequenced input: CD8+ T cells sorted from blood. These receptors all come from a human donor in good health.

The DNA for the CDR3 is TGTGCCAGCAGCGTAGCGGGGACAGGAGGCGAGCAGTACTTC. Protein sequence: CASSVAGTGGEQYF. The genes are TRBV9 and TRBJ2-7, with 8 bases that match TRBD1. The ends lost 0 bases at V and 6 bases at J; junction bases unmatched: 5. This CDR3 comprises 14 residues. Germline V gene sequence: CDR1 SGDLS, CDR2 YYNGEE.

The rearrangement uses TRBV7-9 and TRBJ2-5; D remains ambiguous. The CDR3 consists of 14 residues. Germline loops: CDR1 SEHNR, CDR2 FQNEAQ (reference sequence). Trimming stripped 1 base from V and 5 bases from J, with 11 bases between. CDR3 sequence: CASSLVPGRETQYF. CDR3 nucleotide sequence: TGTGCCAGCAGCTTAGTTCCAGGAAGGGAGACCCAGTACTTC. The full variable domain, in which reference TRBV7-9 and TRBJ2-5 provide the parts outside the CDR3, is DTGVSQNPRHKITKRGQNVTFRCDPISEHNRLYWYRQTLGQGPEFLTYFQNEAQLEKSRLLSDRFSAERPKGSFSTLEIQRTEQGDSAMYLCASSLVPGRETQYFGPGTRLLVL.

This chain links TRBV7-8 with TRBJ2-1; unclear D gene. CDR1 is SGHVS, CDR2 FQNEAQ, per germline. V was pared by 4 bases and J by 8 bases, with 6 bases between. The CDR3 sequence is 11 residues long. The CDR3 loop is CASSSLDEQFF. The CDR3 nucleotides read TGTGCCAGCAGCTCCTTGGATGAGCAGTTCTTC.

The rearrangement joins TRBV19 to TRBJ2-3; no definite D call. This CDR3 has 13 residues. Looked up from germline, CDR1 is LNHDA and CDR2 is SQIVND (reference sequence). V lost 3 bases and J lost 6, with 10 bases in between. The chain's CDR3 is CASSMVRSDTQYF. CDR3 sequence (DNA): TGTGCCAGTAGTATGGTCCGGTCGGATACGCAGTATTTT.

This clone was found once. The J gene is TRBJ2-1, the V gene TRBV5-1; D is undetermined. The CDR3 consists of 17 residues. Trimming pared 0 bases from V and 0 bases from J, leaving 13 bases between. Germline V CDR1 and CDR2: SGHRS, YFSETQ. CDR3 amino acids: CASSLVSSGDSYNEQFF. The DNA of the CDR3 is TGCGCCAGCAGCTTGGTCAGCTCGGGCGACTCCTACAATGAGCAGTTCTTC.

V usage is TRBV9 and J usage is TRBJ1-2; D possibly corresponds to TRBD1 (5 bases). The CDR3 extends over 13 amino acids. Trimming removed 0 bases at V and 2 bases at J, with 5 bases between. The germline CDR1 and CDR2 sequences are SGDLS and YYNGEE. Written as DNA, the CDR3 is TGTGCCAGCAGCGTAGGGGACAACTATGGCTACACCTTC. This translates into CASSVGDNYGYTF.

V gene TRBV4-2 combines with J gene TRBJ2-1; possibly TRBD2 for D (5 bases). The CDR3 is 13 amino acids. The V gene's germline CDR1 is LGHNA and CDR2 YNFKEQ. The germline V and J ends were trimmed by 7 bases and 7 bases, with 14 bases remaining between them. The CDR3 DNA reads as TGTGCCAGCACGCTAGGGCCGGGGAATGAGCAGTTCTTC. Residues: CASTLGPGNEQFF.

This clone appeared a single time. This chain uses TRBV15 with TRBJ2-1, with no clear D. The CDR3 is 14 residues long. Per germline, CDR1 LNHNV and CDR2 YYDKDF (reference sequence). The V and J ends lost 4 bases and 0 bases respectively, with 7 bases between them. CDR3 sequence (DNA): TGTGCCACCAGCAAACGAGACTCCTACAATGAGCAGTTCTTC. Encoded protein: CATSKRDSYNEQFF. Looking up the rest from reference TRBV15 and TRBJ2-1 gives the full variable domain: DAMVIQNPRYQVTQFGKPVTLSCSQTLNHNVMYWYQQKSSQAPKLLFHYYDKDFNNEADTPDNFQSRRPNTSFCFLDIRSPGLGDTAMYLCATSKRDSYNEQFFGPGTRLTVL.

The rearrangement joins TRBV9 to TRBJ2-7; the D is unclear. This CDR3 is built from 14 residues. Trimming removed 4 bases from V and 0 bases from J, with 11 bases in between. Germline CDR1 reads SGDLS; CDR2 reads YYNGEE. CDR3: CASSLKDLSYEQYF. The CDR3 DNA is TGTGCCAGCAGCCTCAAGGACCTCTCCTACGAGCAGTACTTC.

This chain joins TRBV6-1 and TRBJ2-4; TRBD1 might be the D (6 bases). This CDR3 contains 11 residues. The germline V gene encodes CDR1 MNHNS and CDR2 SASEGT. V was cut by 8 bases and J by 6 bases, with 8 bases left in between. The CDR3 region has the DNA TGTGCCAGCCCACAGGGAAACATTCAGTACTTC. Protein: CASPQGNIQYF.

The genes are TRBV7-9 and TRBJ2-7; D is undetermined. V shed 5 bases and J shed 3 bases, with 14 bases lying between them. This CDR3 region has 14 residues. Germline V gene lookup returns CDR1 SEHNR and CDR2 FQNEAQ (reference sequence). The CDR3 nucleotides are TGTGCCAGCAGCCCCAGGCGGAGTAACTACGAGCAGTACTTC. It specifies CASSPRRSNYEQYF.

This clone was counted a single time. The rearrangement uses TRBV5-5 and TRBJ1-2, with D unclear. CDR1 and CDR2 (germline): SGHKS, YYEKEE (reference sequence). Between the trimmed V and J ends, which lost 0 bases and 6 bases, there was a span of 12 bases. The CDR3 runs to 14 residues. CDR3 sequence reads: CASSLDPGSDGYTF. The CDR3 coding sequence is TGTGCCAGCAGCTTGGATCCAGGATCAGATGGCTACACCTTC.

Comments on this clone: The same CDR3 also results from other DNA sequences found in this sample. The rearrangement links TRBV6-5 to TRBJ2-3; 7 bases match TRBD2. Trimming cost V 5 bases and J 2 bases; bases outside gene matches: 4. The CDR3 has 14 residues. Germline lookup yields CDR1 MNHEY and CDR2 SVGAGI. The CDR3 here is CASSPGRNTDTQYF. CDR3 DNA sequence: TGTGCCAGCAGTCCCGGGAGGAACACAGATACGCAGTATTTT.

The chain recombines TRBV19 with TRBJ1-2; possible D gene TRBD1, 5 bases. The germline V gene has CDR1 LNHDA and CDR2 SQIVND (reference sequence). The V end lost 2 bases, the J end lost 6 bases, and 19 bases lay between the germline ends. CDR3 length: 16 residues. The CDR3 protein is CASSIFSGSGPDGYTF. The CDR3 DNA follows: TGTGCCAGTAGTATATTTTCAGGGTCAGGGCCGGATGGCTACACCTTC.

The CDR3 coding sequence is TGTGCCAGCAGTTTATCGGCGGCTAGCGGGTTCTACGAGCAGTACTTC. Residues: CASSLSAASGFYEQYF. The gene calls are TRBV27 and TRBJ2-7; TRBD2 agrees at 8 bases. CDR1 and CDR2 (germline): MNHEY, SMNVEV (reference sequence). Losses at the gene ends were 0 bases for V and 3 bases for J; bases not matched to a gene: 7. The CDR3 spans 16 residues.

The J gene is TRBJ2-2, the V gene TRBV27; 9 bases agree with TRBD2. The length of the CDR3 is 16 residues. Germline loops: CDR1 MNHEY, CDR2 SMNVEV (reference sequence). The J segment lost 5 bases and the V segment lost 8 bases, leaving 12 bases of the junction unmatched. Written as DNA, the CDR3 is TGTGCCAGCTGCTTTCTTAGCGGGAGATTAACCGGGGAGCTGTTTTTT. The encoded protein is CASCFLSGRLTGELFF.

The CDR3 reads CASSPLAGGPQETQYF. The CDR3 DNA reads as TGTGCCAGCAGCCCTTTAGCGGGAGGTCCTCAAGAGACCCAGTACTTC. The chain has TRBV7-8 and TRBJ2-5, with TRBD2 matching over 10 bases. Losses at the gene ends were 5 bases for V and 2 bases for J; bases not matched to a gene: 8. The V gene's germline CDR1 is SGHVS and CDR2 FQNEAQ. This CDR3 spans 16 amino acids.

The chain has TRBV7-9 and TRBJ2-1; D could derive from TRBD1 or TRBD2 (5 bases each). Trimming cost V 5 bases and J 10 bases, with 18 bases left between them. Germline V gene sequence: CDR1 SEHNR, CDR2 FQNEAQ (reference sequence). The CDR3 length is 14 residues. This CDR3 reads CASSQTGALSEQFF. In nucleotides, the CDR3 is TGTGCCAGCAGCCAAACCGGGGCCCTGAGCGAGCAGTTCTTC.

V usage is TRBV27 and J usage is TRBJ2-3; D is unresolved. CDR1 is MNHEY, CDR2 SMNVEV, per germline (reference sequence). The CDR3 is 15 residues long. V gave up 0 bases and J gave up 2 bases, with 9 bases separating them. The CDR3 region has the DNA TGTGCCAGCAGTTTATCGAGACTGAACACAGATACGCAGTATTTT. The encoded protein is CASSLSRLNTDTQYF.

CDR3 nucleotides: TGTGCCAGTCGTACTTGGGCGGGAGGGTTGAACGGGGAGCTGTTTTTT. This sequence encodes CASRTWAGGLNGELFF. The chain employs TRBV19 and TRBJ2-2; TRBD2 matches at 9 bases. J lost 7 bases, V lost 8 bases, and 14 bases had no gene match. The germline V gene encodes CDR1 LNHDA and CDR2 SQIVND (reference sequence). The CDR3 has 16 residues.

This CDR3 is CASSLMVGRADTQYF. As DNA, the CDR3 is TGTGCCAGCAGTTTAATGGTCGGGAGAGCAGATACGCAGTATTTT. The chain couples TRBV27 to TRBJ2-3; D is possibly TRBD2 (6 bases). CDR3 length equals 15 residues. Trimming removed 2 bases at V and 4 bases at J, with 13 bases between. From germline, CDR1 is MNHEY and CDR2 SMNVEV (reference sequence).

This clone has only one observation. DNA for the CDR3: TGTGCCAGCAGCTTAGGCAACTCCTACGAGCAGTACTTC. Protein: CASSLGNSYEQYF. J is TRBJ2-7 and V is TRBV13; the D is unclear. This CDR3 is built from 13 residues. The germline V gene has CDR1 PRHDT and CDR2 FYEKMQ (reference sequence). V lost 0 bases and J 0 bases, leaving 3 bases between the germline ends.

V gene TRBV7-9 combines with J gene TRBJ2-7; D is unclear. CDR1 is SEHNR, CDR2 FQNEAQ, per germline (reference sequence). The CDR3 sequence is 14 residues long. With 3 bases removed from V and 0 bases from J, the gap between germline ends came to 9 bases. CDR3 in amino acids: CASSFPHSSYEQYF. CDR3 sequence (DNA): TGTGCCAGCAGCTTTCCGCATTCCTCCTACGAGCAGTACTTC.

This clone was seen just once. This chain uses TRBV27 with TRBJ1-5; possible D gene TRBD1, 6 bases. V was cut by 5 bases and J by 2 bases, with 13 bases left in between. There are 15 residues in the CDR3. Germline CDR1 MNHEY, CDR2 SMNVEV (reference sequence). This chain's CDR3 is CASSGRGAGNQPQHF. The CDR3 DNA reads TGTGCCAGCAGTGGGCGGGGGGCTGGCAATCAGCCCCAGCATTTT.

The V gene is TRBV2, the J gene TRBJ1-2; no clear D gene. Germline CDR1 is SNHLY and CDR2 is FYNNEI. The CDR3 length is 12 residues. V lost 1 base, J lost 6 bases, and 6 bases lay in between. Here the CDR3 reads CASSEVVDGYTF. For the CDR3, the DNA is TGTGCCAGCAGTGAAGTGGTCGATGGCTACACCTTC.

The V and J genes are TRBV10-1 and TRBJ2-3; D is unclear. V dropped 2 bases and J dropped 6 bases, with 12 bases sitting between them. The CDR3 is made up of 14 amino acids. Germline V gene lookup returns CDR1 WNHNN and CDR2 SYGVQD (reference sequence). CDR3 DNA: TGCGCCAGCAGTGAGAACGCGTGGTGGGATACGCAGTATTTT. It specifies CASSENAWWDTQYF.

V gene TRBV6-5 combines with J gene TRBJ1-4, with a possible D match to TRBD1 (6 bases). The ends were cut back, 6 bases at V and 7 bases at J, with 15 bases in the middle. Germline CDR1 MNHEY, CDR2 SVGAGI. CDR3 length: 14 amino acids. The CDR3 is CASSYGDNLEKLFF. The CDR3 DNA reads TGTGCCAGCAGCTACGGGGACAACCTTGAAAAACTGTTTTTT.

V is TRBV28 and J is TRBJ1-2; tentative D call: TRBD1 (5 bases). The CDR3 consists of 15 residues. Germline CDR1 MDHEN, CDR2 SYDVKM. Between the trimmed V and J ends, which lost 4 bases and 8 bases, there was a span of 20 bases. CDR3 sequence: CASSSLGEGPDGYTF. CDR3 DNA: TGTGCCAGCAGTTCTTTAGGGGAGGGTCCGGACGGCTACACCTTC.